What follows describes a single TCR beta chain. Antigen: not known. This specimen belongs to a study of blood T cells in healthy people across ages. For the second PCR, which ran for roughly 6 to 11 cycles, a sample-barcoded 5' primer and a J-beta primer mix were used. One entry per CDR3 protein, called by TCRdb with MiXCR from the 5' RACE reads. The repertoire has under 850,000 distinct CDR3 sequences, under 40% of them found once; the top ten carry about an eighth. The CDR3 is made up of 16 amino acids. Trimming cost V 2 bases and J 11 bases, with 24 bases left between them. General study points: Considered underestimates were the diversity estimates obtained from one million T cells.

The genes are TRBV12-3 or TRBV12-4 and TRBJ2-5; no clear D gene. This TCR came from a young man in good health. The sequencing input was blood. DNA for the CDR3: TGTGCCAGCAGTTTACCCGACTCCCAGATATACAATGAGCAGTACTTC. Amino acid sequence: CASSLPDSQIYNEQYF.